The rows below give T cell receptor beta chains drawn from one sample of a study of T-cell reconstitution after alpha-beta-depleted transplantation in children. TCRdb processed the PCR reads anew with MiXCR; each CDR3 protein has one entry. The sample consists of under 85,000 distinct CDR3 sequences, 15% to 20% of them appearing once. The source was PBMCs, mostly from graft donor cells, collected 360 days after TCRalphabeta/CD19-depleted stem cell transplant. These receptor sequences come from a male patient aged 2-15 years who had a stem cell transplant for acute lymphoblastic leukemia, so the T cells may come from the graft donor. The CDR3 runs from the conserved cysteine through the conserved F or W. Each record gives: J gene, V gene, clone size, D gene, CDR3 DNA, CDR3 protein. A D gene is named only where the DNA matches it firmly. Rows may omit the clone size; those that give it use once, few, many or a size class.

J: TRBJ2-2; V: TRBV7-9; size: few; D: TRBD2; DNA: TGTGCCAGCCGGGGGGGGAGCACCGGGGAGCTGTTTTTT; CDR3: CASRGGSTGELFF
J: TRBJ1-1; V: TRBV27; size: -; D: TRBD1; DNA: TGTGCCAGCAGGGGAGGGGGCTCGTACACTGAAGCTTTCTTT; CDR3: CASRGGGSYTEAFF
J: TRBJ2-1; V: TRBV7-6; size: -; D: TRBD1; DNA: TGTGCCAGCAGCTTAGCGAAGGGGGCAAGTGAGCAGTTCTTC; CDR3: CASSLAKGASEQFF
J: TRBJ2-1; V: TRBV6-1; size: few; D: TRBD1; DNA: TGTGCCAGCAGGGGGGACAGGTTCGACAATGAGCAGTTCTTC; CDR3: CASRGDRFDNEQFF
J: TRBJ2-1; V: TRBV7-8; size: few; D: -; DNA: TGTGCCAGCAGCTTAGTAAGCGGGCGCAATGAGCAGTTCTTC; CDR3: CASSLVSGRNEQFF
J: TRBJ1-2; V: TRBV2; size: -; D: TRBD1; DNA: TGTGCCAGCGGTAAGGACAGGGGAGGCTATGGCTACACCTTC; CDR3: CASGKDRGGYGYTF
J: TRBJ2-7; V: TRBV10-3; size: many; D: -; DNA: TGTGCCATCAGTCCAAACTTCCGTAAGCAGTACTTC; CDR3: CAISPNFRKQYF
J: TRBJ2-7; V: TRBV12-3/TRBV12-4; size: few; D: TRBD2; DNA: TGTGCCAGCAGCCCGGGACTACCGGTCTCCTACGAGCAGTACTTC; CDR3: CASSPGLPVSYEQYF
J: TRBJ2-1; V: TRBV5-1; size: few; D: -; DNA: TGCGCCAGCAGCTTGGTCGTCCAAAATGAGCAGTTCTTC; CDR3: CASSLVVQNEQFF
J: TRBJ2-3; V: TRBV11-2; size: few; D: -; DNA: TGTGCCAGCAGCTTAGAGGCTAGCTTGGTTCCGACAGATACGCAGTATTTT; CDR3: CASSLEASLVPTDTQYF
J: TRBJ2-3; V: TRBV12-3/TRBV12-4; size: -; D: TRBD2; DNA: TGTGCCAGCAGTTTAGTCGGACTAGCGGTGCCAGGGGATACGCAGTATTTT; CDR3: CASSLVGLAVPGDTQYF
J: TRBJ2-1; V: TRBV12-3/TRBV12-4; size: few; D: TRBD2; DNA: TGTGCCAGCAGTTTTAGGGCGGGAGGGTACAATGAGCAGTTCTTC; CDR3: CASSFRAGGYNEQFF
J: TRBJ2-7; V: TRBV27; size: -; D: TRBD2; DNA: TGTGCCAGCAGCCCCCCGGGACTACCTCTCGAGCAGTACTTC; CDR3: CASSPPGLPLEQYF
J: TRBJ1-3; V: TRBV10-3; size: -; D: TRBD1; DNA: TGTGCCATCAGTGGACAGGGCTCTGGAAACACCATATATTTT; CDR3: CAISGQGSGNTIYF
J: TRBJ1-5; V: TRBV28; size: -; D: -; DNA: TGTGCCAGCAGTTCACCACAGGTGGGGGGTCAGCCCCAGCATTTT; CDR3: CASSSPQVGGQPQHF
J: TRBJ2-5; V: TRBV6-1; size: few; D: -; DNA: TGTGCCAGCAAGTGGGGACGGGCCCAAGAGACCCAGTACTTC; CDR3: CASKWGRAQETQYF
J: TRBJ2-1; V: TRBV20-1; size: -; D: TRBD2; DNA: TGCAGTGCTAGAGACCCTCTAGCGGGGCCCTACAATGAGCAGTTCTTC; CDR3: CSARDPLAGPYNEQFF
J: TRBJ2-7; V: TRBV2; size: once; D: TRBD2; DNA: TGTGCCAGCACGCGGACTAGCGCCTCCTACGAGCAGTACTTC; CDR3: CASTRTSASYEQYF
J: TRBJ2-7; V: TRBV29-1; size: few; D: TRBD2; DNA: TGCAGCGTTGAAGGTCGGACTAGCGGGAGCTCCTACGAGCAGTACTTC; CDR3: CSVEGRTSGSSYEQYF
J: TRBJ1-1; V: TRBV12-3/TRBV12-4; size: many; D: -; DNA: TGTGCCAGCAGTGGACAGCTGAACACTGAAGCTTTCTTT; CDR3: CASSGQLNTEAFF
J: TRBJ2-5; V: TRBV3-1; size: -; D: -; DNA: TGTGCCAGCAGCCAAGATCGACGGGACCGCCTGGAGACCCAGTACTTC; CDR3: CASSQDRRDRLETQYF
J: TRBJ1-1; V: TRBV20-1; size: few; D: -; DNA: TGCAGTGCTTCTACAGTGAACACTGAAGCTTTCTTT; CDR3: CSASTVNTEAFF
J: TRBJ2-7; V: TRBV20-1; size: -; D: -; DNA: TGCAGTGCTCAGACCGACGAGTTCCTCTACGAGCAGTACTTC; CDR3: CSAQTDEFLYEQYF
J: TRBJ2-7; V: TRBV20-1; size: -; D: -; DNA: TGCAGTGCTAGAGGCCTGGAGGGGTTAGGGACCTACGAGCAGTACTTC; CDR3: CSARGLEGLGTYEQYF
J: TRBJ1-1; V: TRBV6-1; size: -; D: -; DNA: TGTGCCAGCAGTCCTTACAGGAACACTGAAGTTTTCTTT; CDR3: CASSPYRNTEVFF
J: TRBJ2-7; V: TRBV10-3; size: once; D: -; DNA: TGTGCCACAGGGCAGTCCGCTCACTACGAGCAGTACTTC; CDR3: CATGQSAHYEQYF
J: TRBJ1-6; V: TRBV12-3/TRBV12-4; size: -; D: TRBD1; DNA: TGTGCCAGCAGTACCTGGACAGGGAAAGCGCCCCTCCACTTT; CDR3: CASSTWTGKAPLHF
J: TRBJ2-6; V: TRBV6-1; size: few; D: -; DNA: TGTGCCAGCACCTTCATCGCTGGGGCCAACGTCCTGACTTTC; CDR3: CASTFIAGANVLTF
J: TRBJ2-5; V: TRBV12-3/TRBV12-4; size: few; D: -; DNA: TGTGCCAGCAGTTTCCCACCTAGGGAAGAGACCCAGTACTTC; CDR3: CASSFPPREETQYF
J: TRBJ1-1; V: TRBV10-3; size: few; D: -; DNA: TGTGCCATCAGTGAGGCAGTGAGCACTGAAGCTTTCTTT; CDR3: CAISEAVSTEAFF
J: TRBJ2-2; V: TRBV5-1; size: few; D: -; DNA: TGCGCCAGCAGCTATTCCGCGGTGGCCGGGGAGCTGTTTTTT; CDR3: CASSYSAVAGELFF
J: TRBJ2-7; V: TRBV4-1; size: -; D: -; DNA: TGCGCCAGCAGCCACCCACGGGCAGGGCCAGGCGAGCAGTACTTC; CDR3: CASSHPRAGPGEQYF
J: TRBJ2-1; V: TRBV7-2; size: few; D: TRBD2; DNA: TGTGCCAGCAGCCCTCGGACTAGCGGGATCAATGAGCAGTTCTTC; CDR3: CASSPRTSGINEQFF
J: TRBJ2-2; V: TRBV27; size: -; D: -; DNA: TGTGCCAGCAGTTTTCGGGGGCTCATGTACACCGGGGAGCTGTTTTTT; CDR3: CASSFRGLMYTGELFF
J: TRBJ2-3; V: TRBV4-2; size: few; D: -; DNA: TGTGCCAGCAGCCCCCGAGACTCGATCACAGATACGCAGTATTTT; CDR3: CASSPRDSITDTQYF
J: TRBJ2-7; V: TRBV7-9; size: once; D: -; DNA: TGTGCCAGCAGCTCTTCGAGAGACTTGGGGGAGCAGTACTTC; CDR3: CASSSSRDLGEQYF
J: TRBJ2-7; V: TRBV7-8; size: once; D: -; DNA: TGTGCCAGCAGCCCCCGGTTTACGCACGAGCAGTACTTC; CDR3: CASSPRFTHEQYF
J: TRBJ2-2; V: TRBV6-1; size: -; D: -; DNA: TGTGCCAGCAGGTCCCCCTCGGGGCAGGGTATGAACACCGGGGAGCTGTTTTTT; CDR3: CASRSPSGQGMNTGELFF
J: TRBJ2-3; V: TRBV28; size: -; D: -; DNA: TGTGCCAGGCAGGGGGAGGGCACAGATACGCAGTATTTT; CDR3: CARQGEGTDTQYF
J: TRBJ2-1; V: TRBV7-2; size: few; D: -; DNA: TGTGCCAGCAGCTCTTATTACAATGAGCAGTTCTTC; CDR3: CASSSYYNEQFF
J: TRBJ1-2; V: TRBV29-1; size: few; D: -; DNA: TGCAGCGGTTCGGAGAGTTCGGAGGGCTACACCTTC; CDR3: CSGSESSEGYTF
J: TRBJ1-6; V: TRBV12-3/TRBV12-4; size: -; D: TRBD1; DNA: TGTGCCAGCAGTCCCCGACAGGGTAATGGCTCACCCCTCCACTTT; CDR3: CASSPRQGNGSPLHF
J: TRBJ2-1; V: TRBV20-1; size: few; D: -; DNA: TGCAGTGCTAGAGGCCTACTTAGGGGATTGAATGAGCAGTTCTTC; CDR3: CSARGLLRGLNEQFF
J: TRBJ1-3; V: TRBV7-2; size: few; D: -; DNA: TGTGCCAGCAGCTTAGTCCACTCTGGAAACACCATATATTTT; CDR3: CASSLVHSGNTIYF
J: TRBJ2-7; V: TRBV7-9; size: few; D: -; DNA: TGTGCCAGCAGCTCCGGGACGGAGAGCTCCTACGAGCAGTACTTC; CDR3: CASSSGTESSYEQYF
J: TRBJ2-2; V: TRBV5-6; size: once; D: -; DNA: TGTGCCAGCAGCCTGGTTTGGGGCACCGGGGAGCTGTTTTTT; CDR3: CASSLVWGTGELFF
J: TRBJ2-3; V: TRBV29-1; size: -; D: -; DNA: TGCAGCGTCGCTAGGACAGATACGCAGTATTTT; CDR3: CSVARTDTQYF
J: TRBJ2-3; V: TRBV20-1; size: -; D: TRBD2; DNA: TGCAGTGCTAGAGAGCTAGCGGGAGTCCCGTGGGGGACAGATACGCAGTATTTT; CDR3: CSARELAGVPWGTDTQYF
J: TRBJ2-7; V: TRBV5-1; size: few; D: -; DNA: TGCGCCAGCAGCTTGGCCAGAGCCTACGAGCAGTACTTC; CDR3: CASSLARAYEQYF
J: TRBJ2-3; V: TRBV18; size: many; D: -; DNA: TGTGCCAGCTCACCAAAAGAGGGGACAGATACGCAGTATTTT; CDR3: CASSPKEGTDTQYF
J: TRBJ2-3; V: TRBV29-1; size: -; D: -; DNA: TGCAGCGTTGAAGTGAGGGGGAGGACAGGCGGCGATACGCAGTATTTT; CDR3: CSVEVRGRTGGDTQYF
J: TRBJ1-2; V: TRBV12-3/TRBV12-4; size: few; D: TRBD1; DNA: TGTGCCAGCAGTCCCCGGACAGGGTACGGCTACACCTTC; CDR3: CASSPRTGYGYTF
J: TRBJ2-5; V: TRBV5-1; size: many; D: -; DNA: TGTGCTAGCAGCTTAGGCGGAGGCGAGACCCAGTACTTC; CDR3: CASSLGGGETQYF